This T cell receptor beta chain was observed in a study of T cell repertoires in cytomegalovirus infection. Looking at the study overall: Use of recently identified HLA-C-restricted and well-studied HLA-B-restricted CMV epitopes was part of the study. TCR beta signatures that were public indicated CMV infection and matching HLA type.

V trimming: 3 bases; J trimming: 5 bases; junction bases outside the gene matches: 3. The CDR3 spans 14 residues. CDR1 and CDR2 (germline): SEHNR, FQNEAQ (reference sequence). TCRdb itself ran the reads through MiXCR, one entry per CDR3 protein. Found here are around 78,000 distinct CDR3 sequences, 35% to 50% of them singletons; the top ten hold 90% to 95%. To note about this clonotype: Its antigen is unknown.

Study-level results: Carriers of CMV plus the relevant HLA were identified by cumulative public TCR beta family frequency. What dominated the ex vivo response were HLA-C-restricted CMV-specific TCR beta clonotypes.

The chain couples TRBV7-9 to TRBJ1-2; 10 positions agree with TRBD1. The starting material was CD8+ T cells from cultured PBMCs, obtained from culture after CMV antigen stimulation. The source is a human donor in good health (CMV status not recorded). Some clones in this sample may be carry-over from other donors' samples. The CDR3 DNA sequence: TGTGCCAGCAGCTTGGGACAGGGGCATTATGGCTACACCTTC. Protein sequence: CASSLGQGHYGYTF.